This TCR beta chain is drawn from a study of PD-1 blockade in classical Hodgkin lymphoma. Overall study: Nivolumab dosing for patients was 3 mg/kg, administered intravenously every 2 weeks.

V lost 2 bases to trimming and J lost 1 base, with 11 bases between them. From germline, CDR1 is SGHTA and CDR2 FQGNSA. This CDR3 region has 15 residues. Libraries were prepared by immunoSEQ multiplex PCR; TCRdb keeps only in-frame clonotypes and omits some of them. The sample consists of just under 45,000 clones, roughly 70% of them appearing once. Brentuximab vedotin exposure varied, and every patient relapsed after autologous stem cell transplantation. Here the sequenced sample was peripheral blood mononuclear cells (PBMCs), taken before the second cycle of nivolumab. This receptor was obtained from a human donor with classical Hodgkin lymphoma. The chain is built from TRBV7-2 and TRBJ2-5; no definite D call. The CDR3 is CASSLSGAVQETQYF. The CDR3 nucleotides are TGTGCCAGCAGCTTATCAGGCGCGGTCCAAGAGACCCAGTACTTC.